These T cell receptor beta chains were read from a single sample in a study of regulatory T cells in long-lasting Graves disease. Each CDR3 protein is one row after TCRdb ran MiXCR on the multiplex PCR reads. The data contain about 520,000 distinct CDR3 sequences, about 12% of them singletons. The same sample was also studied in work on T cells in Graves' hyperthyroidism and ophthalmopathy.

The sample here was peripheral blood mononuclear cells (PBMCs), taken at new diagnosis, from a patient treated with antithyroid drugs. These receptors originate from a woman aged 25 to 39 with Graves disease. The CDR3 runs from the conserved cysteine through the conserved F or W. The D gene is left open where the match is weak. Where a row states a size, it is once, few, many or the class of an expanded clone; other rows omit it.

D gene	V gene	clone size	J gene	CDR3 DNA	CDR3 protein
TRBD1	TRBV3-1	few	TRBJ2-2	TGTGCCAGCGGGACAGCCGGGGAGCTGTTTTTT	CASGTAGELFF
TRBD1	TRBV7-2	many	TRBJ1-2	TGTGCCAGCAGCTCCACCCGTACGACAGGGTACTATGGCTACACCTTC	CASSSTRTTGYYGYTF
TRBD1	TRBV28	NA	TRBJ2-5	TGTGCCAGCACCGCGGGACAGGGGGAGGCAGAGACCCAGTACTTC	CASTAGQGEAETQYF
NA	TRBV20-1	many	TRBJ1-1	TGCAGTGCTAGGAGGGCCTCTGAAGCTTTCTTT	CSARRASEAFF
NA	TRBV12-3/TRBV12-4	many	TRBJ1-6	TGTGCCAGCCGGTCAAGCTCCTATAATTCACCCCTCCACTTT	CASRSSSYNSPLHF
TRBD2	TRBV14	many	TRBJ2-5	TGTGCCAGCAGCCGGCGACTAGCGGGAGTGGGCCCCCAAGAGACCCAGTACTTC	CASSRRLAGVGPQETQYF
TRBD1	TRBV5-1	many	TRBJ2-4	TGCGCCAGCAGCTTGGTAGAGGGGGCAACAAACATTCAGTACTTC	CASSLVEGATNIQYF
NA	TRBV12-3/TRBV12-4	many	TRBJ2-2	TGTGCCAGCAGCCGCCGATCCCGGACCACCGGGGAGCTGTTTTTT	CASSRRSRTTGELFF
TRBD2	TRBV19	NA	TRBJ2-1	TGTGCCGGTAGTCGCCTAGCGGGAGGGGATGAGCAGTTCTTC	CAGSRLAGGDEQFF
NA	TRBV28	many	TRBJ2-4	TGTGCCAGCAGTACCATCCTCTCCAGGCTCGGGACCAAAAACATTCAGTACTTC	CASSTILSRLGTKNIQYF
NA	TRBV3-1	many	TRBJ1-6	TGTGCCAGCAGCCCCCTGGGCCGGGGCGTCTCACCCCTCCACTTT	CASSPLGRGVSPLHF
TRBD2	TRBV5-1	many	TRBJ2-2	TGCGCCAGCAGTCCCCTAGCGGGAGAGGTCGGGGAGCTGTTTTTT	CASSPLAGEVGELFF
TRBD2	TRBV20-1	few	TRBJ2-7	TGCAGTGCTAGGGCCCCAGCGGGAGCCAACGAGCAGTACTTC	CSARAPAGANEQYF
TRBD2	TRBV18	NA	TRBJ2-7	TGTGCCAGCTCACCACTCCCAGCGGGAGTAGGCGAGCAGTACTTC	CASSPLPAGVGEQYF
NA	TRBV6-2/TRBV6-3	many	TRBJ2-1	TGTGCCAGCAGTGTACGGTTCAATGAGCAGTTCTTC	CASSVRFNEQFF
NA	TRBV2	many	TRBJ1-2	TGTGCCAGCAGTGAGCGCGTAGTTCGTAACTATGGCTACACCTTC	CASSERVVRNYGYTF
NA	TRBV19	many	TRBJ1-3	TGTGCCAGTAGTATTGGGAGGGCCTACTCTGGAAACACCATATATTTT	CASSIGRAYSGNTIYF
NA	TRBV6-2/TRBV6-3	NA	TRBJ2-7	TGTGCCAGCAGCCTCAGTGGGCGAGTAACGACCTACGAGCAGTACTTC	CASSLSGRVTTYEQYF
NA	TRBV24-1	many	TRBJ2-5	TGTGCCACCAGTGAAGGACCAGTCCAAGAGACCCAGTACTTC	CATSEGPVQETQYF
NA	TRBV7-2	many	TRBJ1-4	TGTGCCAGCAGCTCCCCGACAACAACTAATGAAAAACTGTTTTTT	CASSSPTTTNEKLFF
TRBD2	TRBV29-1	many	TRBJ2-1	TGCAGCGTTGATAGCGGGGAAACCTACAATGAGCAGTTCTTC	CSVDSGETYNEQFF
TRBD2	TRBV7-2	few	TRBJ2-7	TGTGCCAGCAGCTTAGCTACCGGGACTAGCACCAACTACGAGCAGTACTTC	CASSLATGTSTNYEQYF
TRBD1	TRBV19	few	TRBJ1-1	TGTGCCACTCTACGTCGACAGGGGCGTTTGAACACTGAAGCTTTCTTT	CATLRRQGRLNTEAFF
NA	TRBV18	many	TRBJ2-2	TGTGCCAGCTCACCACGGGAGGAACCCTCCGGGGAGCTGTTTTTT	CASSPREEPSGELFF
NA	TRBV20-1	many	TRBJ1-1	TGCAGTGCTAGTCCAGTGAACACTGAAGCTTTCTTT	CSASPVNTEAFF
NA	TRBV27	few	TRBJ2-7	TGTGCCAGCAGGTGGGGGGTGGGGGCGAGTTCCTACGAGCAGTACTTC	CASRWGVGASSYEQYF
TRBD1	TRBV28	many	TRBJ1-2	TGTGCCAGCCTTAACCAGGGGGGCGGCTACACCTTC	CASLNQGGGYTF
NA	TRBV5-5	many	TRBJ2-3	TGTGCCAGCAGCCGGCAACACACAGATACGCAGTATTTT	CASSRQHTDTQYF
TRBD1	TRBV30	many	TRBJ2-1	TGTGCCTGGAGTGCACAGGGGGCGCCATGGTGCAATGAGCAGTTCTTC	CAWSAQGAPWCNEQFF
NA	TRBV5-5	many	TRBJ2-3	TGTGCCAGCAGCTTGGCCGGGGGCACCACAGATACGCAGTATTTT	CASSLAGGTTDTQYF
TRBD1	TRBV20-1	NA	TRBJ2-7	TGCAGTGCTAGTGAGGGGGCCAATCATCCCCGGGGGCAGTACTTC	CSASEGANHPRGQYF
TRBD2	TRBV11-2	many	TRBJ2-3	TGTGCCAGCAGTTTACCCTCCGGGACTAGCGGGAGGGGAGATACGCAGTATTTT	CASSLPSGTSGRGDTQYF
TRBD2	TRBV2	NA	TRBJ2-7	TGTGCCAGCAGTGGCGGTAGCGGGAACTACGAGCAGTACTTC	CASSGGSGNYEQYF
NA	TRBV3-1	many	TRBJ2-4	TGTGCCAGCAGCCAAGGACGCGAAGTACTCAAAAACATTCAGTACTTC	CASSQGREVLKNIQYF
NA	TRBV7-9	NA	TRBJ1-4	TGTGCCAGCAGCCCCGGACTGTCTGGCCTTGAAAAACTGTTTTTT	CASSPGLSGLEKLFF
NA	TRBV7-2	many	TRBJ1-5	TGTGCCAGCAGTCCACAACGGGGCCAGCCCCAGCATTTT	CASSPQRGQPQHF
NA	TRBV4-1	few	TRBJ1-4	TGCGCCAGCAGCCAAGTGGGAAGGCTTCATGAAAAACTGTTTTTT	CASSQVGRLHEKLFF
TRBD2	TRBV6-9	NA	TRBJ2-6	TGTGCCAGCAGTTACGTAGCGGGAGGGGGCTCTGGGGCCAACGTCCTGACTTTC	CASSYVAGGGSGANVLTF
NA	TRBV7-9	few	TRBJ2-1	TGTGCCAGCTCAGATGGGTACTCCTACAATGAGCAGTTCTTC	CASSDGYSYNEQFF
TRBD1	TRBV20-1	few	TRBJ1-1	TGCAGTGCTAGAGACAGACAGGGAAGGACTGAAGCTTTCTTT	CSARDRQGRTEAFF
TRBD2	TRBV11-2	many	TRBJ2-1	TGTGCCAGCATCAGGGGGACTAGCTTTATTGTCGATGAGCAGTTCTTC	CASIRGTSFIVDEQFF
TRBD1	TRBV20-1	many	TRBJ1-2	TGCAGTGCTCCACGGACAGGGACGACTAAAAGGGGCTACACCTTC	CSAPRTGTTKRGYTF
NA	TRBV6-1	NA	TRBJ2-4	TGTGCCAGCAGTCGCCGTTTCGCAGGGAGTTGGGACAAAAACATTCAGTACTTC	CASSRRFAGSWDKNIQYF
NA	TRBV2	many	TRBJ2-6	TGTGCCAGCAGGGGAACGGGGGCCAACGTCCTGACTTTC	CASRGTGANVLTF
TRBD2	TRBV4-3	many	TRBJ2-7	TGCGCCAGCAGCCGGGGGACTAGCGGGAGATACGAGCAGTACTTC	CASSRGTSGRYEQYF
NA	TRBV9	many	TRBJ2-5	TGTGCCAGCAGCGTAGCGGGGGACGGCAGCCAAGAGACCCAGTACTTC	CASSVAGDGSQETQYF
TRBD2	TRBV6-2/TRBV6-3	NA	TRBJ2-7	TGTGCCAGCAACCGACGAAGCGGGGTCGGCGACGAGCAGTACTTC	CASNRRSGVGDEQYF
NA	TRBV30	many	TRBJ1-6	TGTGCCTGGAGTGAATTCGATCGGAAGATTAATTCACCCCTCCACTTT	CAWSEFDRKINSPLHF
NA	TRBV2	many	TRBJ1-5	TGTGCCAGCAGTGAAAGAGGGGTCCAGCCCCAGCATTTT	CASSERGVQPQHF
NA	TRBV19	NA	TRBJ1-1	TGTGCCAGTAGTACCCGGGAGACAGGTAACGAAGCTTTCTTT	CASSTRETGNEAFF